Included here is one T cell receptor (beta chain) sequence, with context. This entry comes from a study of T cell responses to AZD1222 COVID-19 vaccine. Only in-frame clones appear in the TCRdb table, and some are missing; sequencing was by immunoSEQ multiplex PCR. The sample has some 130,000 clones, around nine tenths seen once. Trimming removed 1 base at V and 1 base at J, with 9 bases between. CDR1 is SGDLS and CDR2 is YYNGEE in the germline V gene. This CDR3 region has 15 residues. The sample in question was peripheral blood, obtained on day 0 of AZD1222 vaccination. This TCR came from an adult in good health. This chain uses TRBV9 with TRBJ2-1, with TRBD2 as a possible D gene (5 bases). CDR3 DNA sequence: TGTGCCAGCAGCGTAACGGGGATATCCTACAATGAGCAGTTCTTC. Protein: CASSVTGISYNEQFF.